A selection of T cell receptor beta chains follows, all from one sample in a study of blood T cell repertoires in COVID-19. TCRdb keeps only in-frame clones here, not all; method: immunoSEQ multiplex PCR. This table has 170,000 or so clones, around 87% appearing once. The sequencing sample was made of peripheral blood. These TCRs come from a man between 35 and 55 years old with active or convalescent COVID-19. The CDR3 runs from the conserved cysteine through the conserved F or W. D genes are given only for firm matches. Not every row has a clone size; where given, it reads once, few, many or a size class.

size,D,V,J,DNA,CDR3
-,TRBD1,TRBV28,TRBJ1-2,TGTGCCAGCAGTTTTGACAGGGGGATTGGCTACACCTTC,CASSFDRGIGYTF
few,TRBD1,TRBV6-6,TRBJ1-5,TGTGCCACCCGGAGACAGGGAGACGGTCAGCCCCAGCATTTT,CATRRQGDGQPQHF
once,-,TRBV9,TRBJ1-2,TGTGCCAGCAGACGGGACTCCTATGGCTACACCTTC,CASRRDSYGYTF
-,TRBD2,TRBV7-3,TRBJ2-1,TGTGCCAGCAGCTTAACCCCGGCTAGCGGGTTCAATGAGCAGTTCTTC,CASSLTPASGFNEQFF
-,-,TRBV5-6,TRBJ1-2,TGTGCCAGCAGCTTGGTCCAGGCTCACTATGGCTACACCTTC,CASSLVQAHYGYTF
few,-,TRBV20-1,TRBJ1-1,TGCAGTGCAAATCAGGGAATTGAAGCTTTCTTT,CSANQGIEAFF
-,TRBD1,TRBV28,TRBJ1-5,TGTGCCAGCAGTACCCTCTGGGACAGGGGGCGTCAGCCCCAGCATTTT,CASSTLWDRGRQPQHF
-,-,TRBV19,TRBJ1-5,TGTGCCAGTAGTATTGATGGGAGGGACGCGCCCCAGCATTTT,CASSIDGRDAPQHF
-,TRBD1,TRBV6-5,TRBJ1-1,TGTGCCAGCAGTTGGGGACAGGGCGGGGCTGAAGCTTTCTTT,CASSWGQGGAEAFF
few,-,TRBV28,TRBJ2-3,TGTGCCAGCAGTACACTTAACAGGGAAGATACGCAGTATTTT,CASSTLNREDTQYF
-,TRBD1,TRBV7-2,TRBJ1-1,TGTGCCAGCAGCCGTGGACAGGGTGGAGATGCTTTCTTT,CASSRGQGGDAFF
once,-,TRBV7-9,TRBJ2-5,TGTGCCAGCAGCTTAATGACAACGGCAGAGACCCAGTACTTC,CASSLMTTAETQYF
-,-,TRBV20-1,TRBJ1-2,TGCAGTGCTAGTGGGCAGGGGCTTGGTGGCTACACCTTC,CSASGQGLGGYTF
once,TRBD2,TRBV9,TRBJ2-1,TGTGCCAGCAGCGTAGCGACCGGACTAGCGGCGAATGAGCAGTTCTTC,CASSVATGLAANEQFF
-,-,TRBV9,TRBJ1-5,TGTGCCAGCAGCGTATCCGGGAACAGCAATCAGCCCCAGCATTTT,CASSVSGNSNQPQHF
-,-,TRBV3-1/TRBV3-2,TRBJ1-1,TGTGCCAGCAGCCAAGACGGCGGATCTGAAGCTTTCTTT,CASSQDGGSEAFF
once,-,TRBV7-2,TRBJ2-5,TGTGCCAGCAGCTTAAACTGGGCCCCGAAGACCCAGTACTTC,CASSLNWAPKTQYF
-,-,TRBV7-3,TRBJ1-1,TGTGCCAGCAGCTTAATCAGGAGGGGCCGGGGGAACACTGAAGCTTTCTTT,CASSLIRRGRGNTEAFF
-,-,TRBV5-6,TRBJ2-3,TGTGCCAGCAGCTTGGGGGAGAATACGCAGTATTTT,CASSLGENTQYF
-,-,TRBV7-9,TRBJ1-2,TGTGCCAGCAGCCTATCATATGGCTACACCTTC,CASSLSYGYTF
-,-,TRBV3-1/TRBV3-2,TRBJ1-5,TGTGCCAGCAGCCAAGGACAATATAGCAATCAGCCCCAGCATTTT,CASSQGQYSNQPQHF
-,TRBD2,TRBV4-1,TRBJ2-2,TGCGCCAGCAGCCAAGGTGGGACTAGGCCCACCGGGGAGCTGTTTTTT,CASSQGGTRPTGELFF
-,TRBD2,TRBV10-2,TRBJ2-1,TGCGCCAGCAGTGAGTCGATAGCGGGGGAGCAGTTCTTC,CASSESIAGEQFF
-,TRBD1,TRBV7-9,TRBJ2-1,TGTGCCAGCAGCCCCCGCCAGGGGGCCCTCTACAATGAGCAGTTCTTC,CASSPRQGALYNEQFF
-,-,TRBV19,TRBJ2-3,TGTGCCAGTAGCCCTTCTAGCACAGATACGCAGTATTTT,CASSPSSTDTQYF
few,-,TRBV4-1,TRBJ2-7,TGCGCCAGCAGCACTACCAGCTCCTACGAGCAGTACTTC,CASSTTSSYEQYF
-,-,TRBV19,TRBJ2-1,TGTGCCAGTAGTATTGGACTGCTGAGCTCCTACAATGAGCAGTTCTTC,CASSIGLLSSYNEQFF
-,-,TRBV3-1/TRBV3-2,TRBJ1-1,TGTGCCAGCAGCCAAGGGGGTGGCGGGAATTTCTTT,CASSQGGGGNFF